The clone carrying this T cell receptor beta chain was counted many times. The target antigen is unknown. The investigators amplified TCR beta CDR3 regions from RNA transcripts. During a first-round RT-PCR of the TCR CDR3, the HTBI primer set was used. One entry per CDR3 protein results from TCRdb running MiXCR on the multiplex PCR reads. The top ten hold approximately 12% of the sample, which has roughly 260,000 distinct CDR3 sequences, approximately 14% seen once. Hyperthyroidism in the patients, aged 18 to 65, was newly diagnosed and under 2 months in duration. V was shortened by 5 bases and J by 1 base, with 5 bases between the two germline ends. The CDR3 totals 13 residues. Germline V lookup: CDR1 MDHEN, CDR2 SYDVKM. The sample is drawn from a study of T cells in Graves' hyperthyroidism and ophthalmopathy. For the study at large: Peripheral blood collection took place at initial diagnosis, before any treatment. Study-wide results and caveats: By a 13 V-J model, ophthalmopathy was set apart from stable hyperthyroidism. Among clonotypes expanded in thyroid above 0.001, most were also found in blood.

The TCR was taken from a woman in her thirties or forties with Graves' hyperthyroidism that later progressed to Graves' ophthalmopathy. The sample consisted of blood. This chain joins TRBV28 and TRBJ2-2; D not resolved. CDR3 DNA sequence: TGTGCCAGCAGTCCTAAGAACACCGGGGAGCTGTTTTTT. Translating gives CASSPKNTGELFF.